A selection of T cell receptor beta chains follows, all from one sample in a study of response to subunit inactivated influenza vaccine. TCRdb independently ran MiXCR on the RT-PCR reads; one entry per CDR3 protein. Here the sample spans 540,000 or so distinct CDR3 sequences, roughly 13% being singletons. The sequenced sample was PBMCs from blood, obtained more than 35 days after vaccination. The source is a man aged 50-59 years who received an inactivated influenza vaccine. Both conserved end residues are part of each CDR3. Each record gives: CDR3 DNA, CDR3 protein, V gene, J gene, D gene, clone size. D genes are given only for firm matches. Expanded clones are given a class, and other clones once, few, many or no size at all.

cdr3_nt: TGTGCCAGCAGTTCATTTACAGGGGACGAGCAGTACTTC; cdr3_aa: CASSSFTGDEQYF; v_call: TRBV27; j_call: TRBJ2-7; d_call: TRBD1; clone_size: few
cdr3_nt: TGCAGTGCAGCAGGACAGGGCAATGAAAAACTGTTTTTT; cdr3_aa: CSAAGQGNEKLFF; v_call: TRBV20-1; j_call: TRBJ1-4; d_call: TRBD1; clone_size: .
cdr3_nt: TGCGCCAGCAGCTTGGAGATCCGAGAGACCCAGTACTTC; cdr3_aa: CASSLEIRETQYF; v_call: TRBV5-1; j_call: TRBJ2-5; d_call: .; clone_size: many
cdr3_nt: TGTGCCAGCAGCCAAGAAGCGGGGGGGCCTACCGGGGAGCTGTTTTTT; cdr3_aa: CASSQEAGGPTGELFF; v_call: TRBV4-2; j_call: TRBJ2-2; d_call: TRBD2; clone_size: few
cdr3_nt: TGTGCCAGCAGTGAGGGGCTAGCGGAAACCACAGATACGCAGTATTTT; cdr3_aa: CASSEGLAETTDTQYF; v_call: TRBV2; j_call: TRBJ2-3; d_call: TRBD2; clone_size: .
cdr3_nt: TGCGCCAGCAGCCCACTTGGAGACACCGGGGAGCTGTTTTTT; cdr3_aa: CASSPLGDTGELFF; v_call: TRBV4-3; j_call: TRBJ2-2; d_call: .; clone_size: .
cdr3_nt: TGCGCCAGCAGCTTATGGGGAATGAACACCGGGGAGCTGTTTTTT; cdr3_aa: CASSLWGMNTGELFF; v_call: TRBV5-1; j_call: TRBJ2-2; d_call: .; clone_size: .
cdr3_nt: TGCAGTGCCCACGGGGCAGGGGGAAACGAGCAGTACTTC; cdr3_aa: CSAHGAGGNEQYF; v_call: TRBV20-1; j_call: TRBJ2-7; d_call: TRBD1; clone_size: .
cdr3_nt: TGCGCCAGCAGCTTGGCAGGTTCTGGAAACACCATATGTTTT; cdr3_aa: CASSLAGSGNTICF; v_call: TRBV5-1; j_call: TRBJ1-3; d_call: .; clone_size: .
cdr3_nt: TGCAGTGCAATTGGACAGGGAGATAATGAAAAACTGTTTTTT; cdr3_aa: CSAIGQGDNEKLFF; v_call: TRBV20-1; j_call: TRBJ1-4; d_call: TRBD1; clone_size: .
cdr3_nt: TGCAGCGTTGAGATGGCCACAGATACGCAGTATTTT; cdr3_aa: CSVEMATDTQYF; v_call: TRBV29-1; j_call: TRBJ2-3; d_call: .; clone_size: .
cdr3_nt: TGTGCCATCAGTGAGTTAGGCCTAGTGGGCGAGCAGTTCTTC; cdr3_aa: CAISELGLVGEQFF; v_call: TRBV10-3; j_call: TRBJ2-1; d_call: .; clone_size: many
cdr3_nt: TGTGCCAGCAGGCGTCGGACAGGGTTAACCACTGAAGCTTTCTTT; cdr3_aa: CASRRRTGLTTEAFF; v_call: TRBV28; j_call: TRBJ1-1; d_call: TRBD1; clone_size: few
cdr3_nt: TGTGCCAGCAGCTTAGTGGGGGCAGGTGCGGAGCTGTTTTTT; cdr3_aa: CASSLVGAGAELFF; v_call: TRBV11-2; j_call: TRBJ2-2; d_call: .; clone_size: .
cdr3_nt: TGCGCCAGCAGCGTAGGGTTACTAAGCCAAGAGACCCAGTACTTC; cdr3_aa: CASSVGLLSQETQYF; v_call: TRBV5-1; j_call: TRBJ2-5; d_call: .; clone_size: few
cdr3_nt: TGCGCCAGCAGCCAAGCCACCTACGAGCAGTACTTC; cdr3_aa: CASSQATYEQYF; v_call: TRBV4-1; j_call: TRBJ2-7; d_call: .; clone_size: few
cdr3_nt: TGTGCCAGCAGCTTCACAGGGTCAAGCTCCTACGAGCAGTACTTC; cdr3_aa: CASSFTGSSSYEQYF; v_call: TRBV7-9; j_call: TRBJ2-7; d_call: .; clone_size: few
cdr3_nt: TGCAGTGCTAGAGACCTGGAAGCGGGCTGGGCTAGCACAGATACGCAGTATTTT; cdr3_aa: CSARDLEAGWASTDTQYF; v_call: TRBV20-1; j_call: TRBJ2-3; d_call: .; clone_size: few
cdr3_nt: TGTGCCAGCAGTTACAGGGTGGGCACCGGGGAGCTGTTTTTT; cdr3_aa: CASSYRVGTGELFF; v_call: TRBV27; j_call: TRBJ2-2; d_call: .; clone_size: .
cdr3_nt: TGTGCCAGCGCCAGCGGGAGGGCCCTTAAGGAGACCCAGTACTTC; cdr3_aa: CASASGRALKETQYF; v_call: TRBV7-7; j_call: TRBJ2-5; d_call: TRBD2; clone_size: many
cdr3_nt: TGTGCCAGCAGCCGACATAGCAATCAGCCCCAGCATTTT; cdr3_aa: CASSRHSNQPQHF; v_call: TRBV7-2; j_call: TRBJ1-5; d_call: .; clone_size: few
cdr3_nt: TGTGCCAGCAGCCCCCTTGAACCCGGGGATACGCAGTATTTT; cdr3_aa: CASSPLEPGDTQYF; v_call: TRBV9; j_call: TRBJ2-3; d_call: .; clone_size: .
cdr3_nt: TGTGCCAGCAGCCAGGACAGCGGCTACACCTTC; cdr3_aa: CASSQDSGYTF; v_call: TRBV5-6; j_call: TRBJ1-2; d_call: .; clone_size: .
cdr3_nt: TGCGCCAGCAGCCAAGATAGCGGAGTTAACACTGAAGCTTTCTTT; cdr3_aa: CASSQDSGVNTEAFF; v_call: TRBV4-3; j_call: TRBJ1-1; d_call: .; clone_size: few
cdr3_nt: TGTGCCAGCAGCTCCGGGACAGGGGGATTTTACGAGCAGTACTTC; cdr3_aa: CASSSGTGGFYEQYF; v_call: TRBV7-2; j_call: TRBJ2-7; d_call: TRBD1; clone_size: many
cdr3_nt: TGTGCCAGCAGTCGGGGGCTTCCGAGCTATGGCTACACCTTC; cdr3_aa: CASSRGLPSYGYTF; v_call: TRBV6-1; j_call: TRBJ1-2; d_call: .; clone_size: few
cdr3_nt: TGTGCCAGCAGCAAACCGGGACAGGGGCCTACCTACGAGCAGTACTTC; cdr3_aa: CASSKPGQGPTYEQYF; v_call: TRBV21-1; j_call: TRBJ2-7; d_call: .; clone_size: .
cdr3_nt: TGCGCCAGCAGCCATACTTCCCCCGCCGGGGAGCTGTTTTTT; cdr3_aa: CASSHTSPAGELFF; v_call: TRBV4-3; j_call: TRBJ2-2; d_call: .; clone_size: few
cdr3_nt: TGCAGTGCTAGAGACATATTGGGGAAAGGAGGCTACGAGCAGTACTTC; cdr3_aa: CSARDILGKGGYEQYF; v_call: TRBV20-1; j_call: TRBJ2-7; d_call: .; clone_size: many
cdr3_nt: TGTGCCAGTAAGACAGGACCGAACACTGAAGCTTTCTTT; cdr3_aa: CASKTGPNTEAFF; v_call: TRBV10-3; j_call: TRBJ1-1; d_call: .; clone_size: many
cdr3_nt: TGCGCCAGCAGCTTTTCGGACGAGCAGTACTTC; cdr3_aa: CASSFSDEQYF; v_call: TRBV5-1; j_call: TRBJ2-7; d_call: .; clone_size: few
cdr3_nt: TGCAGCGTCGGGGGGGGCAGCTTCACAGATACGCAGTATTTT; cdr3_aa: CSVGGGSFTDTQYF; v_call: TRBV29-1; j_call: TRBJ2-3; d_call: TRBD2; clone_size: many
cdr3_nt: TGTGCCAGCAGTGAAGGTTTTCGAGAAAAACTGTTTTTT; cdr3_aa: CASSEGFREKLFF; v_call: TRBV6-1; j_call: TRBJ1-4; d_call: .; clone_size: few
cdr3_nt: TGTGCCAGCAGTTACGAACAGGACTTCTTAGAGCAGTACTTC; cdr3_aa: CASSYEQDFLEQYF; v_call: TRBV6-2/TRBV6-3; j_call: TRBJ2-7; d_call: .; clone_size: few
cdr3_nt: TGTGCCAGCAGCTCGAAGGGGGTCACAGATACGCAGTATTTT; cdr3_aa: CASSSKGVTDTQYF; v_call: TRBV6-1; j_call: TRBJ2-3; d_call: .; clone_size: few
cdr3_nt: TGTGCCAGCCGAGGCGGGACAGATAATTCACCCCTCCACTTT; cdr3_aa: CASRGGTDNSPLHF; v_call: TRBV12-3/TRBV12-4; j_call: TRBJ1-6; d_call: TRBD1; clone_size: many
cdr3_nt: TGTGCCAGCAGCTTTGGGGGGCACGGGGGAGATACGCAGTATTTT; cdr3_aa: CASSFGGHGGDTQYF; v_call: TRBV7-8; j_call: TRBJ2-3; d_call: .; clone_size: .
cdr3_nt: TGTGCCAGCAGCTTACGGACGGGCGATAATGAAAAACTGTTTTTT; cdr3_aa: CASSLRTGDNEKLFF; v_call: TRBV7-9; j_call: TRBJ1-4; d_call: .; clone_size: .
cdr3_nt: TGTGCCAGCAGCGTAGGTCCAGGGGCGGAGGGCGAGCAGTACTTC; cdr3_aa: CASSVGPGAEGEQYF; v_call: TRBV9; j_call: TRBJ2-7; d_call: .; clone_size: few
cdr3_nt: TGTGCCAGCAGCTTACCCAGGGCCCTGAGGGCCGGGGAGCTGTTTTTT; cdr3_aa: CASSLPRALRAGELFF; v_call: TRBV7-8; j_call: TRBJ2-2; d_call: .; clone_size: .
cdr3_nt: TGTCCCAGCAGCTTTATTAGCGGAACCGGGGAGCTGTTTTTT; cdr3_aa: CPSSFISGTGELFF; v_call: TRBV7-2; j_call: TRBJ2-2; d_call: .; clone_size: .
cdr3_nt: TGCAGTGCTAGAGCTGGGGGCAAAGGCCATGAGCAGTTCTTC; cdr3_aa: CSARAGGKGHEQFF; v_call: TRBV20-1; j_call: TRBJ2-1; d_call: .; clone_size: .
cdr3_nt: TGTGCCAGCAGCTTAGGGGCCCCAGGCATGAACACTGAAGCTTTCTTT; cdr3_aa: CASSLGAPGMNTEAFF; v_call: TRBV7-6; j_call: TRBJ1-1; d_call: .; clone_size: few
cdr3_nt: TGTGCCAGCAGCCGGCAGCGGGAGTTGGAGACCCAGTACTTC; cdr3_aa: CASSRQRELETQYF; v_call: TRBV7-9; j_call: TRBJ2-5; d_call: TRBD2; clone_size: .
cdr3_nt: TGTGCCAGCAGTACTGGACAGGGACTACAAGAGACCCAGTACTTC; cdr3_aa: CASSTGQGLQETQYF; v_call: TRBV9; j_call: TRBJ2-5; d_call: .; clone_size: .
cdr3_nt: TGTGCCGCGGGGCAGGGTGGCACCGGGGAGCTGTTTTTT; cdr3_aa: CAAGQGGTGELFF; v_call: TRBV3-1; j_call: TRBJ2-2; d_call: .; clone_size: .
cdr3_nt: TGTGCCAGCAGCCGGGCCTTAAACATTCAGTACTTC; cdr3_aa: CASSRALNIQYF; v_call: TRBV12-3/TRBV12-4; j_call: TRBJ2-4; d_call: .; clone_size: .
cdr3_nt: TGTGCCATCAGTGACCAAGACGGCCTCTCCTACGAGCAGTACTTC; cdr3_aa: CAISDQDGLSYEQYF; v_call: TRBV10-3; j_call: TRBJ2-7; d_call: .; clone_size: few
cdr3_nt: TGTGCCAGCAGTGAAGCGCGGGGAAACAATCAGCCCCAGCATTTT; cdr3_aa: CASSEARGNNQPQHF; v_call: TRBV6-1; j_call: TRBJ1-5; d_call: .; clone_size: .
cdr3_nt: TGTGCCAGCTCACCACCCGAGCGGGAGGGTAGACAGTTTTTC; cdr3_aa: CASSPPEREGRQFF; v_call: TRBV18; j_call: TRBJ2-1; d_call: TRBD2; clone_size: .
cdr3_nt: TGCAGTGCAGCGCGCTCCTACGAGCAGTACTTC; cdr3_aa: CSAARSYEQYF; v_call: TRBV20-1; j_call: TRBJ2-7; d_call: .; clone_size: few
cdr3_nt: TGCAGTGCTAGCTCGCCGGGACCGCTCGTGGAACTGTTTTTT; cdr3_aa: CSASSPGPLVELFF; v_call: TRBV20-1; j_call: TRBJ1-4; d_call: .; clone_size: .